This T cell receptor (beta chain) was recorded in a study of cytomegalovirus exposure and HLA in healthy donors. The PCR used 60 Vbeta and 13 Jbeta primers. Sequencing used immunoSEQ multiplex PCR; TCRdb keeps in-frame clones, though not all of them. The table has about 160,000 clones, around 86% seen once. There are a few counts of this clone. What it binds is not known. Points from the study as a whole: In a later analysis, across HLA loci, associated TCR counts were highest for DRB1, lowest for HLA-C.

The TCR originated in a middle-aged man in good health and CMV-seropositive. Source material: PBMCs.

The chain's CDR3 is CASSQGLQNSGANVLTF. CDR3 sequence (DNA): TGCGCCAGCAGCCAAGGCTTACAAAACTCTGGGGCCAACGTCCTGACTTTC. This chain connects TRBV4-3 to TRBJ2-6; D not resolved. V lost 1 base and J lost 0, with 10 bases in between. Germline-derived CDR1 and CDR2 are LGHNA and YSLEER. The CDR3 runs to 17 residues.